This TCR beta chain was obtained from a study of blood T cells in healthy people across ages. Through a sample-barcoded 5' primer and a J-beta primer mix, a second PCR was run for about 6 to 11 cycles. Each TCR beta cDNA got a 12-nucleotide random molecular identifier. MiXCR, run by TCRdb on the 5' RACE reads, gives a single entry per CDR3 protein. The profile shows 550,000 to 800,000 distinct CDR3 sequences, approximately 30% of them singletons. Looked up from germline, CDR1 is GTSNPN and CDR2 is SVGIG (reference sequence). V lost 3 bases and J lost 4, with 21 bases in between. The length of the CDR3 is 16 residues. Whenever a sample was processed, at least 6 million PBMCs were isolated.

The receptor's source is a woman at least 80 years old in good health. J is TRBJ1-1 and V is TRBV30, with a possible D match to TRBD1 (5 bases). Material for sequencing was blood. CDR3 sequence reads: CAWRAIRGTLGTEAFF. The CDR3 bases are TGTGCCTGGAGGGCCATACGTGGGACCCTAGGCACTGAAGCTTTCTTT.